This paragraph reports one T cell receptor (beta chain). Its antigen is as yet unknown. Looked up from germline, CDR1 is LGHNA and CDR2 is YNFKEQ. The J segment lost 4 bases and the V segment lost 0 bases, leaving 3 bases of the junction unmatched. The CDR3 runs to 16 residues. Measured with immunoSEQ multiplex PCR; TCRdb has only the in-frame clones, and not every one. The sample contains around 71,000 clones, approximately 90% of which appear only once. This sample is part of a study of OX40 agonist ivuxolimab in advanced cancers. Study in general: Participants, 82.7% male, averaged roughly 60 years of age, ranging from roughly 23 to 80. Prior anti-PD-1, anti-PD-L1 or anti-CTLA-4 therapy was allowed; less than 45% had some.

Study-wide results and caveats: Partial responders dosed at 0.1-3.0 mg/kg displayed clonal expansion ranking among the lowest.

The sequence was collected from an adult with an advanced solid tumor such as melanoma, head and neck, liver or kidney cancer. Sequences were derived from CD4+ or CD8+ T cells sorted from blood, sampled in a trial of the OX40 agonist ivuxolimab. The V gene is TRBV4-2, the J gene TRBJ2-2, with TRBD2 matching 9 bases. CDR3 nucleotide sequence: TGTGCCAGCAGCCAAGAGATAGCGGGAGCCACCGGGGAGCTGTTTTTT. Amino acids: CASSQEIAGATGELFF.